What follows are 15 T cell receptor beta chains derived from one specimen sequenced in a study of CD8+CD57+ T cells in acquired aplastic anemia. An expansion of CD8+CD57+ cells by flow cytometry had been shown in patients chosen for sequencing. CDR3 and TCR beta VDJ profiling relied on a genomic DNA template. TCRdb re-called the reads with MiXCR, one entry per CDR3 protein. The repertoire holds about 150,000 distinct CDR3 sequences, with about 48% as singletons. Sequenced input: sorted CD4+, CD8+, or CD8+CD57+ T cells (not recorded which) from PBMCs. The receptor source for this set is a human donor with aplastic anemia.

This clonotype was seen ten or more times. This sequence joins TRBV5-8 and TRBJ1-1; tentative D call: TRBD1 (5 bases). The CDR3 runs to 16 residues. Germline CDR1 reads SGHTS; CDR2 reads YDEGEE. Trimming removed 0 bases at V and 0 bases at J, with 12 bases between. The CDR3 DNA reads TGTGCCAGCAGCTTGGAGGGACTTAATGTGAACACTGAAGCTTTCTTT. Translating it yields CASSLEGLNVNTEAFF.

J is TRBJ1-2 and V is TRBV25-1, with no clear D. CDR1 MGHDK and CDR2 SYGVNS come from the germline V gene. This CDR3 spans 12 amino acids. The ends were cut back, 7 bases at V and 8 bases at J, with 14 bases in the middle. CDR3 in amino acids: CASTMGTGGYTF. Here the CDR3 DNA reads TGTGCCAGCACTATGGGCACGGGGGGCTACACCTTC.

This clonotype showed up many times. Sequence at one end of the junction differs from germline and may be a read error. CDR3 in DNA: TGCGCCAGCAGCCCAGCGGGGAGGTCCTACGAGCAGTACTTC. As protein: CASSPAGRSYEQYF. The chain combines TRBV7-9 with TRBJ2-7; 7 bases fit TRBD2. The length of the CDR3 is 14 residues. Germline-derived CDR1 and CDR2 are SEHNR and FQNEAQ (reference sequence).

This clonotype appeared once. The genes are TRBV7-6 and TRBJ2-1; D not certain. CDR3 size: 15 residues. V lost 8 bases and J lost 0, with 14 bases in between. The germline CDR1 and CDR2 sequences are SGHVS and FNYEAQ. The CDR3 DNA reads as TGTGCCAGCTCACCACGACCCAGCTCCTACAATGAGCAGTTCTTC. Amino acids: CASSPRPSSYNEQFF.

This rearrangement joins TRBV2 to TRBJ2-5; the match to TRBD1 covers 7 bases. There are 14 residues in the CDR3. Trimming took 6 bases from V and 0 from J; bases not matched to a gene: 4. Germline-derived CDR1 and CDR2 are SNHLY and FYNNEI. This chain's CDR3 is CASRGTANQETQYF. Written as DNA, the CDR3 is TGTGCCAGCAGAGGGACAGCCAACCAAGAGACCCAGTACTTC.

This clonotype was counted many times. The V and J genes are TRBV4-1 and TRBJ1-1; possibly TRBD1 for D (5 bases). Deletions cut 1 base from V and 2 bases from J, with 14 bases between. Looked up from germline, CDR1 is MGHRA and CDR2 is YSYEKL. This CDR3 has 16 residues. CDR3 sequence (DNA): TGCGCCAGCAGCCAAGCTAGGGGCCAGGGAAACACTGAAGCTTTCTTT. As protein: CASSQARGQGNTEAFF.

This clonotype was counted only a few times. This CDR3 reads CATQRGAYNEQFF. DNA for the CDR3: TGTGCCACCCAGCGGGGGGCTTACAATGAGCAGTTCTTC. The V and J genes are TRBV15 and TRBJ2-1; 9 bases fit TRBD2. Germline V gene sequence: CDR1 LNHNV, CDR2 YYDKDF (reference sequence). J gave up 4 bases and V 8 bases, and 3 bases lay outside the gene matches. The CDR3 sequence is 13 residues long.

With respect to this clonotype: The junction departs from germline at one end; a sequencing error may be responsible. The chain employs TRBV4-3 and TRBJ1-4; D call uncertain. CDR1 and CDR2 (germline): LGHNA, YSLEER. The CDR3 is made up of 16 amino acids. CDR3 in DNA: TGCACCAGCAGCCAAGCCTTAGGCGCAACTAATGAAAAACTGTTTTTT. This gives the protein CTSSQALGATNEKLFF.

Many counts were recorded for this clonotype. The J gene is TRBJ1-1, the V gene TRBV6-1; D gene uncertain. Trimming shortened V by 5 bases and J by 2 bases, and 9 bases separated the two germline ends. The CDR3 is 13 residues long. Germline-derived CDR1 and CDR2 are MNHNS and SASEGT. CDR3 coding DNA: TGTGCCAGCAGTATAACGTCAAACACTGAAGCTTTCTTT. Translated: CASSITSNTEAFF.

J is TRBJ1-2 and V is TRBV14, with 8 bases identical to TRBD1. The CDR3 runs to 15 residues. With V trimmed by 2 bases and J by 7 bases, 9 bases remained unmatched. Germline V CDR1 and CDR2: SGHDN, FVKESK. CDR3 region: CASSQIAGGASGYTF. The CDR3 nucleotides are TGTGCCAGCAGCCAAATCGCAGGGGGCGCATCTGGCTACACCTTC. The complete variable domain, with remaining parts taken from reference TRBV14 and TRBJ1-2, reads EAGVTQFPSHSVIEKGQTVTLRCDPISGHDNLYWYRRVMGKEIKFLLHFVKESKQDESGMPNNRFLAERTGGTYSTLKVQPAELEDSGVYFCASSQIAGGASGYTFGSGTRLTVV.

This clonotype was detected a few times. CDR3 sequence reads: CASTSLQNRNSPLHF. CDR3 nucleotides: TGTGCCAGTACCAGTCTGCAAAACAGGAATTCACCCCTCCACTTT. The chain carries TRBV19 and TRBJ1-6; D is perhaps TRBD1 (5 bases). The CDR3 loop spans 15 amino acids. The V end lost 7 bases, the J end lost 7 bases, and 17 bases lay between the germline ends. CDR1 is LNHDA and CDR2 is SQIVND in the germline V gene (reference sequence). The complete variable domain, with remaining parts taken from reference TRBV19 and TRBJ1-6, reads DGGITQSPKYLFRKEGQNVTLSCEQNLNHDAMYWYRQDPGQGLRLIYYSQIVNDFQKGDIAEGYSVSREKKESFPLTVTSAQKNPTAFYLCASTSLQNRNSPLHFGNGTRLTVT.

This clonotype was counted many times. The chain links TRBV2 to TRBJ2-1; no reliable D call. Per germline, CDR1 SNHLY and CDR2 FYNNEI. The length of the CDR3 is 12 residues. V was trimmed by 3 bases and J by 9 bases, leaving 9 bases between them. CDR3 DNA: TGTGCCAGCAGTGACATGATACTTGAGCAGTTCTTC. It specifies CASSDMILEQFF.

There are a few counts of this clonotype. The V and J genes are TRBV29-1 and TRBJ2-2; 10 bases match TRBD2. V gave up 5 bases and J gave up 9 bases; unmatched junction bases: 6. Per the germline V gene, CDR1 is SQVTM and CDR2 is ANQGSEA. The CDR3 is 13 amino acids. In nucleotides, the CDR3 is TGCAGCGTTAGTAGCGGGAGGAGTCGGGAGCTGTTTTTT. Protein: CSVSSGRSRELFF.

A few counts support this clonotype. CDR3 sequence (DNA): TGCAGTGCTAGACGAGGACAGCCTGAAGCTTTCTTT. It is translated as CSARRGQPEAFF. V is TRBV20-1 and J is TRBJ1-1; D may be TRBD1 (6 bases). The CDR3 is 12 residues long. Germline V gene data show CDR1 as DFQATT and CDR2 as SNEGSKA (reference sequence). Trimming took off 2 bases at V and 6 bases at J, with 10 bases between the two ends.

With regard to this clonotype: This CDR3 fails to terminate in the conserved phenylalanine or tryptophan, so it likely reflects a read error. The DNA is left out, because the CDR3 cannot be placed on it with certainty; the CDR3 is given as TCRdb lists it. J is TRBJ1-4 and V is TRBV2; the tabulated D call, TRBD1, remains unverified against the DNA. The CDR3 extends over 11 residues, inclusive of both ends. Germline-derived CDR1 and CDR2 are SNHLY and FYNNEI. The CDR3 loop reads CASSERDRFNY.